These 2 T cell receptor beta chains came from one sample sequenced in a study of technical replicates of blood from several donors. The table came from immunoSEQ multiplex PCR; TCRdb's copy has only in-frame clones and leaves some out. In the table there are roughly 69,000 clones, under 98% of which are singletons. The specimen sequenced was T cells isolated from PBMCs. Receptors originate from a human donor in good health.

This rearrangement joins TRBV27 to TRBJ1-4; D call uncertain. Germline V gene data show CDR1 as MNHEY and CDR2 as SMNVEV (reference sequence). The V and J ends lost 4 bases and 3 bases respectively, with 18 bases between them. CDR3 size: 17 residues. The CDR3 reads CASSSPGWGSANEKLFF. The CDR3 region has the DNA TGTGCCAGCAGTTCCCCGGGGTGGGGTTCGGCTAATGAAAAACTGTTTTTT.

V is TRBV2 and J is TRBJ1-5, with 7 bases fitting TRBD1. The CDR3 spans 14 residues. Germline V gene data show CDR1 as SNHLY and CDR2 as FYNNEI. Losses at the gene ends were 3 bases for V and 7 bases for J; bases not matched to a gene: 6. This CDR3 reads CASSDLGGGQPQHF. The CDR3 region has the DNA TGTGCCAGCAGTGATTTAGGGGGCGGGCAGCCCCAGCATTTT.